This section outlines one T cell receptor beta chain sequence together with its context. Its antigen is still unknown. No base-level quality is on record; no much larger clone is a single base apart. Synthesis of TCR cDNA relied on 5'RACE template switching, a step that introduced a universal primer site along with unique molecular identifiers. cDNA synthesis was primed from both the TCR alpha and TCR beta constant segments. Libraries were amplified in two PCR steps, with sample barcodes and sequencing adapters added in the second step. Sequencing of the libraries was done on either Illumina HiSeq 2500 (2x100 bp) or NovaSeq (2x150 bp). The source study handled its data this way. MIGEC handled demultiplexing of reads and collapsing into UMI consensus sequences, while MiXCR performed V(D)J alignment. Using edgeR on replicate PBMC samples, clonotypes were called vaccine-responding if FDR was below 0.01 and the log2 fold change was above 5 up to day 15. Each bulk clonotype was labeled CD4 or CD8 based on which sequenced repertoire, CD4 or CD8, contained the clonotype at higher abundance. The raw public data were reprocessed by TCRdb itself: fastp quality trimming at Q25, MiXCR clonotype calling, in-frame beta chains only. Rows with a matching CDR3 protein are joined into one entry that keeps the most common DNA and genes. V and J calls and clone size were set by TCRdb, not the authors. Across this sample there are 300,000 to 450,000 distinct CDR3 sequences, with more than 5.5% seen only once. The ten most abundant clones make up roughly 15% of the sample.

The sample comes from a study of T cells after yellow fever vaccination (dated by TCRdb to the late 2010s). In terms of the full investigation: The SMART-Seq v4 Ultra Low Input RNA kit was used to prepare libraries from fractions with low cell numbers. To follow T-cell clones before and after both primary and booster YFV17D yellow fever vaccination, bulk TCR alpha and beta repertoires underwent longitudinal sequencing. Two healthy male donors, one aged 18 to 30 and one aged 30 to 40 years, were included in the cohort. Bulk PBMC replicates and cell subsets were isolated from blood drawn at multiple timepoints before and after both primary and secondary immunization.

From its cysteine to its phenylalanine, the CDR3 spans 19 amino acids. Just the 57-base CDR3 DNA is kept, in frame starting at base 1. V is pared back by 2 bases and J by 0 bases, with 20 bases lying between the germline termini. Based on the germline V gene, the CDR1 and CDR2 sequences are LGHNA and YNFKEQ. Taken with the paper, the label for treatment or condition translates to: live attenuated yellow fever vaccine strain. Two biological replicates of bulk PBMCs were collected at each blood-draw timepoint. A standard Ficoll-Paque protocol was used to isolate PBMCs from peripheral blood. TriZol was used to extract RNA from bulk PBMCs, CD4 and CD8 fractions, and dextramer-positive and dextramer-negative fractions. Study-wide conclusions, independent of this receptor: Compared with the primary T-cell response, the secondary T-cell response was faster but weaker, reaching its peak on day 5 rather than on day 15. After the booster, most of the clones that had expanded following primary vaccination were detected again (96% of CD4 and around nine tenths of CD8), which suggests that memory was broadly maintained. A small fraction of clonotypes appeared in both the CD4 and CD8 compartments, likely as a result of convergent recombination. Only a couple of donors were included in the study, so the extent to which the findings can be generalized is limited. Computational filtering was needed because FACS-sorted repertoires could contain abundant contaminating clonotypes from the bulk population.

The source is a man younger than 45 who received the YFV17D yellow fever vaccine. The rearranged chain carries TRBV4-2 and TRBJ2-4; a tentative D match to TRBD1 spans 6 bases. This specimen consisted of PBMCs, obtained 5 days after the yellow fever booster vaccination. CDR3 reads: CASSQNDRTNLLAKNIQYF. The DNA sequence is as follows: TGTGCCAGCAGCCAAAACGACAGGACGAATCTATTAGCCAAAAACATTCAGTACTTC.